This TCR beta chain was captured by sequencing in a study of T cell responses to AZD1222 COVID-19 vaccine. As for the study in general: Pooled samples include second doses given at about 4 or 12 weeks.

Findings and limits, study-wide: Spike was spanned by vaccine-associated CD4 TCRs, with dominance at 160-218 and 743-854. Among the donors, most were white British and more were female, and clonal diversity was possibly underestimated.

In the case of this clone: Antigen unknown.

TCRdb's table, derived via immunoSEQ multiplex PCR, lists solely in-frame clones and lacks some. The table shows 100,000 to 130,000 clones, with around 89% occurring only once. This CDR3 contains 15 residues. Germline V gives CDR1 SGHVS, CDR2 FQNEAQ. Between the trimmed V and J ends, which lost 3 bases and 1 base, there was a span of 13 bases. The specimen was peripheral blood, collected on day 0 of AZD1222 vaccination. This receptor was taken from an adult in good health. V usage is TRBV7-8 and J usage is TRBJ2-7; TRBD1 is a possible D gene (5 bases). The CDR3 sequence: CASSFQTGGSYEQYF. The CDR3 DNA reads TGTGCCAGCAGCTTCCAAACAGGCGGATCCTACGAGCAGTACTTC.